One and the same sample provided the 9 T cell receptor beta chains below, sequenced in a study of control samples from healthy donors and cancer patients. Measured with immunoSEQ multiplex PCR; TCRdb has only the in-frame clones, and not every one. The sample consists of about 120,000 clones, roughly 90% of them appearing once. Sequenced sample: blood. These TCRs come from a man aged 18 to 30 in good health.

The J gene is TRBJ2-7, the V gene TRBV5-1; no definite D call. Deletions cut 0 bases from V and 3 bases from J, with 13 bases between. The CDR3 contains 15 residues. Germline assignment: CDR1 SGHRS and CDR2 YFSETQ. CDR3 sequence: CASSLAPGDYYEQYF. The CDR3 DNA reads TGCGCCAGCAGCTTGGCCCCAGGAGATTACTACGAGCAGTACTTC.

This clone was counted once. This chain's CDR3 is CASSVVGGRGEQYF. The CDR3 nucleotides are TGTGCCAGCAGCGTAGTCGGGGGCAGGGGCGAGCAGTACTTC. The chain has TRBV9 and TRBJ2-7, with D tentatively TRBD1 or TRBD2 (6 bases each). V lost 0 bases, J lost 6 bases, and 13 bases lay in between. The CDR3 extends over 14 amino acids. From germline, CDR1 is SGDLS and CDR2 YYNGEE.

In this sample, this clone turned up a few times. This chain's CDR3 is CASSLSTGGNQPQHF. CDR3 nucleotide sequence: TGTGCCAGCAGTTTATCGACAGGGGGCAATCAGCCCCAGCATTTT. This chain links TRBV27 with TRBJ1-5, with 8 nucleotides matching TRBD1. V gave up 0 bases and J gave up 2 bases; unmatched junction bases: 0. CDR1 MNHEY and CDR2 SMNVEV come from the germline V gene (reference sequence). This CDR3 has 15 amino acids.

This chain joins TRBV6-5 and TRBJ1-6; 7 bases align to TRBD1. V dropped 0 bases and J dropped 9; count of bases not matched to a gene: 8. The CDR3 runs 16 residues. Germline V gene data show CDR1 as MNHEY and CDR2 as SVGAGI. This CDR3 reads CASSYSKAGGSSPLHF. The DNA of the CDR3 is TGTGCCAGCAGTTACTCGAAGGCAGGGGGTAGTTCACCCCTCCACTTT.

The CDR3 bases are TGTGCCAGCAGCCCCGACAGGGGAAGCACTGAAGCTTTCTTT. It encodes CASSPDRGSTEAFF. This chain uses TRBV5-4 with TRBJ1-1; 8 nucleotides line up with TRBD1. CDR1 is SGHNT, CDR2 YYREEE, per germline (reference sequence). There are 14 residues in the CDR3. With V trimmed by 4 bases and J by 4 bases, 6 bases remained unmatched.

This clone was seen once. The chain uses TRBV7-7 and TRBJ2-2; no definite D call. Between the trimmed V and J ends, which lost 5 bases and 6 bases, there was a span of 13 bases. This CDR3 region has 14 residues. CDR1 and CDR2 from the germline V gene are SSHAT and FNYEAQ (reference sequence). CDR3 loop: CASSLEVVAGELFF. CDR3 coding DNA: TGTGCCAGCAGCCTTGAGGTAGTCGCCGGGGAGCTGTTTTTT.

This chain uses TRBV7-9 with TRBJ2-2; D unresolved. This CDR3 is 16 amino acids long. V dropped 7 bases and J dropped 2 bases, with 17 bases sitting between them. Looked up from germline, CDR1 is SEHNR and CDR2 is FQNEAQ (reference sequence). The CDR3 coding sequence is TGTGCCAGCACCCAGTTGGGCTCGCCTAACACCGGGGAGCTGTTTTTT. Amino acid sequence: CASTQLGSPNTGELFF. The full variable domain, in which reference TRBV7-9 and TRBJ2-2 provide the parts outside the CDR3, is DTGVSQNPRHKITKRGQNVTFRCDPISEHNRLYWYRQTLGQGPEFLTYFQNEAQLEKSRLLSDRFSAERPKGSFSTLEIQRTEQGDSAMYLCASTQLGSPNTGELFFGEGSRLTVL.

V and J are TRBV2 and TRBJ1-6, with a weak D call TRBD1 (5 bases). Trimming pared 8 bases from V and 0 bases from J, leaving 14 bases between. The CDR3 runs 16 residues. Germline assignment: CDR1 SNHLY and CDR2 FYNNEI. The CDR3 region has the DNA TGTGCCAGCTCTCCGGGACCGAGCTCCTATAATTCACCCCTCCACTTT. Protein sequence: CASSPGPSSYNSPLHF.

The rearrangement uses TRBV12-3 or TRBV12-4 and TRBJ2-5; D remains unclear. Trimming removed 3 bases from V and 5 bases from J, with 10 bases in between. The length of the CDR3 is 13 residues. CDR3 in DNA: TGTGCCAGCAGTTTGCGGTTTGGGGAGACCCAGTACTTC. Protein: CASSLRFGETQYF.